This TCR beta chain was sequenced for a study of Graves' ophthalmopathy and Graves' hyperthyroidism. Study-wide background: Calling hyperthyroidism stable required that no ophthalmopathy show up within 18 months of follow-up.

Transcripts of RNA were the source for amplifying TCR beta CDR3 regions. Scientists carried out first-round RT-PCR using HTBI primers and then a second-round multiplex PCR. TCRdb itself ran the multiplex PCR reads through MiXCR, one entry per CDR3 protein. This table has around 1,000,000 distinct CDR3 sequences, about two fifths appearing once. This CDR3 contains 15 residues. The germline CDR1 and CDR2 sequences are SEHNR and FQNEAQ (reference sequence). A remark on this clonotype: The junction and the germline gene differ at one end; a read error may be behind it.

The TCR sequence derives from an adult man with Graves' hyperthyroidism. The J gene is TRBJ2-7, the V gene TRBV7-9; 9 nucleotides align to TRBD1. Sequenced: peripheral blood or thyroid tissue (not recorded which). CDR3 protein: CASSRKQGAGYEQYF. The DNA of the CDR3 is TGCGCCAGCAGCCGAAAACAGGGGGCCGGCTACGAGCAGTACTTC. Filled out from reference TRBV7-9 and TRBJ2-7, the complete variable domain reads DTGVSQNPRHKITKRGQNVTFRCDPISEHNRLYWYRQTLGQGPEFLTYFQNEAQLEKSRLLSDRFSAERPKGSFSTLEIQRTEQGDSAMYLCASSRKQGAGYEQYFGPGTRLTVT.